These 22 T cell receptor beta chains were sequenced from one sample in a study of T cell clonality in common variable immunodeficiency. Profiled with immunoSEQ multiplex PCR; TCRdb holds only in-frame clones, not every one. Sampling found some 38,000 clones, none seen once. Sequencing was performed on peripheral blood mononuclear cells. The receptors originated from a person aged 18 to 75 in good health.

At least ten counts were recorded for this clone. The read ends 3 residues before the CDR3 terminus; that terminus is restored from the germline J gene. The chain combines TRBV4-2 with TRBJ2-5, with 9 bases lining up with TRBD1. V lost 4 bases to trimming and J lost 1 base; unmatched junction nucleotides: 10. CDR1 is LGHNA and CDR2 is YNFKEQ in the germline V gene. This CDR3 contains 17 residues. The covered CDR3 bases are TGTGCCAGCAGCCCCGGTGTGGACAGGGGAGGCCAAGAGACC. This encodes CASSPGVDRGGQET. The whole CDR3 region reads CASSPGVDRGGQETQYF.

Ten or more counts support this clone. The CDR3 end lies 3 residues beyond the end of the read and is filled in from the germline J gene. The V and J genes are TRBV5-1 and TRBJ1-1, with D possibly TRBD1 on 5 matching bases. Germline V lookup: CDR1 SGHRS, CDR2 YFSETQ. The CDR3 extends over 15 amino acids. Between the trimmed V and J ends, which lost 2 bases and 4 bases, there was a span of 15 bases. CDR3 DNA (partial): TGCGCCAGCAGCTTTGGGGGGACCATGAGCACTGAA. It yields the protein CASSFGGTMSTE. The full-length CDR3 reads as CASSFGGTMSTEAFF.

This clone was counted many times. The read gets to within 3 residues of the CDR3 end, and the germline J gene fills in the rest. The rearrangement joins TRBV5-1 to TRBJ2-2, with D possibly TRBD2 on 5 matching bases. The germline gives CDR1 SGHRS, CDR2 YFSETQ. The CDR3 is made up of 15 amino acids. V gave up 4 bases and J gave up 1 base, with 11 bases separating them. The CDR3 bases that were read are TGCGCCAGCAGCCACCGAGCGGAGAACACCGGGGAG. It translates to CASSHRAENTGE. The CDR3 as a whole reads CASSHRAENTGELFF.

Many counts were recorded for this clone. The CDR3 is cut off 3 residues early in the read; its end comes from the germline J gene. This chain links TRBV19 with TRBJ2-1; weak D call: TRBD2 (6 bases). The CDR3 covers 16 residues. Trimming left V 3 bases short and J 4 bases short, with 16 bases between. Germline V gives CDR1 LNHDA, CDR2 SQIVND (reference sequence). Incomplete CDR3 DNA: TGTGCCAGTAGTATCGGGGGTAGCGGAACGTACAATGAG. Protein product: CASSIGGSGTYNE. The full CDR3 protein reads CASSIGGSGTYNEQFF.

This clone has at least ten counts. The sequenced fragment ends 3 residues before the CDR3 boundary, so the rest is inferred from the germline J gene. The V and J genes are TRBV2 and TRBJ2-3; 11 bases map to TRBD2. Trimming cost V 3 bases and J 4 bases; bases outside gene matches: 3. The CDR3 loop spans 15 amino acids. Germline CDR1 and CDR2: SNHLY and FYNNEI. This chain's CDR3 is CASSETSGNADTQYF. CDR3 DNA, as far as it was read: TGTGCCAGCAGTGAGACTAGCGGGAACGCAGATACG. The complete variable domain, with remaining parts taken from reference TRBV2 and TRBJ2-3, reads EPEVTQTPSHQVTQMGQEVILRCVPISNHLYFYWYRQILGQKVEFLVSFYNNEISEKSEIFDDQFSVERPDGSNFTLKIRSTKLEDSAMYFCASSETSGNADTQYFGPGTRLTVL.

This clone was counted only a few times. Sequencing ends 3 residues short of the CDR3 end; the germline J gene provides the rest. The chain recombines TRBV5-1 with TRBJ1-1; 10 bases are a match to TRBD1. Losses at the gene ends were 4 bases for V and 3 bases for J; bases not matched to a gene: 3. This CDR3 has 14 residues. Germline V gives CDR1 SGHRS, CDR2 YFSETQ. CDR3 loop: CASSPGQGDTEAFF. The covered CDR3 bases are TGCGCCAGCAGCCCAGGACAGGGGGACACTGAA.

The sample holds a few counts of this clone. This chain's CDR3 is CASSPPESGGSYNEQFF. The CDR3 DNA, read in part, is TGTGCCAGCTCACCCCCGGAGAGCGGGGGGTCCTACAATGAG. The chain carries TRBV18 and TRBJ2-1, with 9 bases lining up with TRBD2. The CDR3 extends 3 residues past the end of the read, so its final part is completed from the germline J gene. With V trimmed by 3 bases and J by 1 base, 7 bases remained unmatched. This CDR3 contains 17 residues. CDR1 and CDR2 from the germline V gene are KGHSH and LQKENI. Filled out from reference TRBV18 and TRBJ2-1, the complete variable domain reads NAGVMQNPRHLVRRRGQEARLRCSPMKGHSHVYWYRQLPEEGLKFMVYLQKENIIDESGMPKERFSAEFPKEGPSILRIQQVVRGDSAAYFCASSPPESGGSYNEQFFGPGTRLTVL.

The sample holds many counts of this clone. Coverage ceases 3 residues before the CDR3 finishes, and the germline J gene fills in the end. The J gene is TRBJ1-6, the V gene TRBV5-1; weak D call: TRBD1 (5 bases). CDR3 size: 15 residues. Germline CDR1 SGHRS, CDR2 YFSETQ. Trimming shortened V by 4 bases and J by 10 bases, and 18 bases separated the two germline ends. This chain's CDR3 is CASSITGTQTSPLHF. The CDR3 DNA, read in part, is TGCGCCAGCAGCATCACCGGGACTCAAACGTCACCC.

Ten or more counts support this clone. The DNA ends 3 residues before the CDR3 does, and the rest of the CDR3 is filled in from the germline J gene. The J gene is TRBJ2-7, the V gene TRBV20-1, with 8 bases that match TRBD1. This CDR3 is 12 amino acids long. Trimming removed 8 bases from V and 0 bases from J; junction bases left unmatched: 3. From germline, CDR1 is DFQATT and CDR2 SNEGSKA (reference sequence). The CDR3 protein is CSWTGSSYEQYF. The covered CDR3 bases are TGCAGTTGGACAGGGTCCTCCTACGAG.

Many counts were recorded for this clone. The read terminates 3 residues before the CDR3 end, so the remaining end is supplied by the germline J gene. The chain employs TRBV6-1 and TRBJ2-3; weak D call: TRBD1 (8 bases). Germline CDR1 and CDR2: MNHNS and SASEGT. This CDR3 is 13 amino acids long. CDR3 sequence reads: CASSGQGRETQYF. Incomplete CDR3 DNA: TGTGCCAGCAGTGGACAGGGGAGGGAGACG.

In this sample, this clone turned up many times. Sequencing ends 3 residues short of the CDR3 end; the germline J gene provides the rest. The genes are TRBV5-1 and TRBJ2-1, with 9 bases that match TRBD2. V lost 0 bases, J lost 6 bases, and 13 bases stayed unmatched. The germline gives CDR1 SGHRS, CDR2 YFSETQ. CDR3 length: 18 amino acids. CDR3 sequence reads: CASSLGGASGTPINEQFF. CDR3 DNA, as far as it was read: TGCGCCAGCAGCTTGGGAGGGGCTAGCGGGACCCCCATCAATGAG.

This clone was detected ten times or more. CDR3 protein: CASQGAASGENTEAFF. Partial CDR3 DNA: TGTGCCAGTCAGGGGGCGGCCAGCGGGGAGAACACTGAA. This chain uses TRBV12-3 or TRBV12-4 with TRBJ1-1; 8 bases fit TRBD1. The read is 3 residues too short to cover the CDR3 end, so that end is filled in from the germline J gene. V shed 9 bases, J shed 1 base, and the junction held 13 bases outside the gene matches. The CDR3 extends over 16 amino acids.

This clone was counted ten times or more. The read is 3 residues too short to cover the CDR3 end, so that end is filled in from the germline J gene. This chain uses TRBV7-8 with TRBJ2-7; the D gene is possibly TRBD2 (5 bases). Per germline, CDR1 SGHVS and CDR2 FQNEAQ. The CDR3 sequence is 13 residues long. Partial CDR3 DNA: TGTGTCCACTCCCGGCTAGCTACCCACGAG. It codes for CVHSRLATHE. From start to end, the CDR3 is CVHSRLATHEQYF.

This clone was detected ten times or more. CDR3 amino acids: CASARDRGGGELFF. The part of the CDR3 DNA that was read is TGTGCCAGCGCCCGGGACAGGGGTGGCGGGGAG. The rearrangement joins TRBV2 to TRBJ2-2; TRBD1 agrees at 10 bases. The read stops 3 residues short of the end of the CDR3; the missing end is completed from the germline J gene. Germline V gene data show CDR1 as SNHLY and CDR2 as FYNNEI. Germline trimming cut 8 bases from V and 7 bases from J; bases unmatched to any gene: 7. This CDR3 is 14 amino acids long.

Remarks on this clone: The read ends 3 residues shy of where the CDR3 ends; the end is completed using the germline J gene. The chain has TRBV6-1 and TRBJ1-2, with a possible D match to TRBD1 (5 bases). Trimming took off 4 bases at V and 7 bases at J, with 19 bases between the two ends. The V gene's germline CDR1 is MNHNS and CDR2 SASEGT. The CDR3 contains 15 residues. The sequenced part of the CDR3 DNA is TGTGCCAGCAGTGCCCTCCTAGGGGAAAGGGGTGGC. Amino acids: CASSALLGERGG. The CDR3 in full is CASSALLGERGGYTF.

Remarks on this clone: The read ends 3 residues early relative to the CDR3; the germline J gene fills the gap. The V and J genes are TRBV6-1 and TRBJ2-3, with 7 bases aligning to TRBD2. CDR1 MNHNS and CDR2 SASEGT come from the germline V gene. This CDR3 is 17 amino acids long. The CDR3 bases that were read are TGTGCCAGCAGTGAATACCGGGGAGGGAGCCTCGGGCAGCCG. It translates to CASSEYRGGSLGQP. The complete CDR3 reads CASSEYRGGSLGQPQYF.

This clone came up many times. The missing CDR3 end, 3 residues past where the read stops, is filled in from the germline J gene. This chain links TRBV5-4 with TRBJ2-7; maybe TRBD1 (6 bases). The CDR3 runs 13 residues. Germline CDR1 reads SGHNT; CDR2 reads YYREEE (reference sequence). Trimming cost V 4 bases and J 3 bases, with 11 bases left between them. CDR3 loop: CASSPGDHYEQYF. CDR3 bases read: TGTGCCAGCAGCCCAGGGGACCACTACGAG.

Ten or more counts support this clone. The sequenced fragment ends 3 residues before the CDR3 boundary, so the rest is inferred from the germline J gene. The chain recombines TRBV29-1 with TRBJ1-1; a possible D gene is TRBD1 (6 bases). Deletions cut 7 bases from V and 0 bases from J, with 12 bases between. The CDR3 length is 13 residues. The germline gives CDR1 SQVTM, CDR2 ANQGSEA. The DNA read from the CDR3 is TGCAGCGCCGAGGGACATTTGAACACTGAA. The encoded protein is CSAEGHLNTE. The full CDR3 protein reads CSAEGHLNTEAFF.

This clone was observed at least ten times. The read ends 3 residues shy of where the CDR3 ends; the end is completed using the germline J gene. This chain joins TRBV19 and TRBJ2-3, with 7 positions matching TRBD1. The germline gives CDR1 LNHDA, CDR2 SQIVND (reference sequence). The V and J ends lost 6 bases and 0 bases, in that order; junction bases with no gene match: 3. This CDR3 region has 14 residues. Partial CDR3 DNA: TGTGCCAGTAGAATGACAGGGAGCACAGATACG. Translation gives CASRMTGSTDT. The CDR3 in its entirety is CASRMTGSTDTQYF.

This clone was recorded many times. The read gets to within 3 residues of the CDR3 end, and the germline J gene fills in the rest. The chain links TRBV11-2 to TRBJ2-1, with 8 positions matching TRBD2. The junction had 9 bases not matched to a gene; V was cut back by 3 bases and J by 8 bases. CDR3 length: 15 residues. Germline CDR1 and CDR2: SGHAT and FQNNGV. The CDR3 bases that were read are TGTGCCAGCAGCTTTATCGGGAGGGGTAAGGATGAG. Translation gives CASSFIGRGKDE. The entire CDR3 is CASSFIGRGKDEQFF.

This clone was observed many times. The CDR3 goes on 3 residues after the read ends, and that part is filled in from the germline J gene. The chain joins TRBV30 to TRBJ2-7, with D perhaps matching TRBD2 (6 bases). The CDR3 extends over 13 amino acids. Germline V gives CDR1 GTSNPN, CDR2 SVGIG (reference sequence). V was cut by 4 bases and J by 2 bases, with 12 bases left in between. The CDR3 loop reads CAWIGTGTYEQYF. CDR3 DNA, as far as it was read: TGTGCCTGGATTGGGACTGGAACCTACGAG.

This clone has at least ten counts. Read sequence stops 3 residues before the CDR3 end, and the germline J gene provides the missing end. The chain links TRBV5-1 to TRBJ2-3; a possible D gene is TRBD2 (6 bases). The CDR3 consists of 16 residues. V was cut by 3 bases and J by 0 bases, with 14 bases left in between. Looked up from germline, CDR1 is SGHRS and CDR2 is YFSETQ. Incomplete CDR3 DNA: TGCGCCAGCAGCTATACCCGGGACTCCAGCACAGATACG. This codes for CASSYTRDSSTDT. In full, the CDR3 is CASSYTRDSSTDTQYF.